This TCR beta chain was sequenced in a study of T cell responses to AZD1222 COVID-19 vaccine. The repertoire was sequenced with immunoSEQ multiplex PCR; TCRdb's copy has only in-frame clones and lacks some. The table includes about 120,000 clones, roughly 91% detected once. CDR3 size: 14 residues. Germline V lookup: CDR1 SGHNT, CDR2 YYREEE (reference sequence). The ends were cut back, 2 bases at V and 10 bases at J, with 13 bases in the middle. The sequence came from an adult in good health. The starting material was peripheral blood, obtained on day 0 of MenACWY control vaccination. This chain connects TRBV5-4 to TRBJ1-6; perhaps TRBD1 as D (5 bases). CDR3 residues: CASSLGAGLSPLHF. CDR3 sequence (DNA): TGTGCCAGCAGCTTAGGGGCAGGGTTGTCACCCCTCCACTTT. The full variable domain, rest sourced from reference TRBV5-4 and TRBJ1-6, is ETGVTQSPTHLIKTRGQQVTLRCSSQSGHNTVSWYQQALGQGPQFIFQYYREEENGRGNFPPRFSGLQFPNYSSELNVNALELDDSALYLCASSLGAGLSPLHFGNGTRLTVT.